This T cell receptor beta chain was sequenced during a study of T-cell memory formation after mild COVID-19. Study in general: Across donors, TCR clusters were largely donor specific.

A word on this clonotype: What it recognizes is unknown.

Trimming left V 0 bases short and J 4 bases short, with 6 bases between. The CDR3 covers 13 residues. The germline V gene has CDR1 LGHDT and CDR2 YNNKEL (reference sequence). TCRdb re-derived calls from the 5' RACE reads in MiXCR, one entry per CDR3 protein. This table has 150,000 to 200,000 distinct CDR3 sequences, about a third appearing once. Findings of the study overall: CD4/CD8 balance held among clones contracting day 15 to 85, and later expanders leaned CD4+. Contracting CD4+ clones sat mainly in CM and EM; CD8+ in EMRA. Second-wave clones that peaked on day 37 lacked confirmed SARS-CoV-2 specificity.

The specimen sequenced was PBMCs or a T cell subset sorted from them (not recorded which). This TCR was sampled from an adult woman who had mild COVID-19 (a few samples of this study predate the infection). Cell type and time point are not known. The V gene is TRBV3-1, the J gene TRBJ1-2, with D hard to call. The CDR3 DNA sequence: TGTGCCAGCAGCCAAGATGAAGGCTATGGCTACACCTTC. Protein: CASSQDEGYGYTF.